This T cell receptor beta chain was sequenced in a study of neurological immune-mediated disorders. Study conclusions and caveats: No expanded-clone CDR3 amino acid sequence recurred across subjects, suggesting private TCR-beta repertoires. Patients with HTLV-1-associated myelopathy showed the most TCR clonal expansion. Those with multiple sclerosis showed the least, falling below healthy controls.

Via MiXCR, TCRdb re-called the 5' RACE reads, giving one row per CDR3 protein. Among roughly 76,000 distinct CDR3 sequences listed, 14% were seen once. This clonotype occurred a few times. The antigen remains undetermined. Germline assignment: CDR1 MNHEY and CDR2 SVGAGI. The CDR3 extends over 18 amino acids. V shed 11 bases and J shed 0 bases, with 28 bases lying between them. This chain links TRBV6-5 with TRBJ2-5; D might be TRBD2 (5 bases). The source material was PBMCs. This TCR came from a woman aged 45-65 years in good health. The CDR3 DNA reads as TGTGCCTTAGGGCAATTCAATACGGGAAAACGGTACCAAGAGACCCAGTACTTC. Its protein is CALGQFNTGKRYQETQYF.